This TCR beta chain was sequenced for a study of shared clonotypes between healthy human individuals. Trimming took 0 bases from V and 6 from J, leaving 14 bases between them. The CDR3 totals 15 residues. Looked up from germline, CDR1 is SGHAT and CDR2 is FQNNGV. Subsets obtained from CD4+ cells comprised CD45RA+ naive and CD45RA-negative memory cells. In the study's own analysis: Junction-only immunoSEQ sequences carried no quality scores, so filtering differed. Libraries were prepared by immunoSEQ multiplex PCR; TCRdb keeps only in-frame clonotypes and omits some of them. V, J and clone size are taken as reported in that table, and D and trimming were inferred from the DNA itself. This sample has millions of clones, with around nine tenths found just once.

This receptor was taken from a man younger than 30 in good health. Specimen: naive CD4+ T cells sorted from blood. The subset was: CD45RA+ positively selected. The chain joins TRBV11-2 to TRBJ1-2, with unresolved D. The CDR3 sequence: CASSLDALFDHGYTF. CDR3 nucleotides: TGTGCCAGCAGCTTAGATGCACTGTTCGACCATGGCTACACCTTC.